Detailed here is one T cell receptor (beta chain). Antigen specificity is unknown. This specimen belongs to a study of T cells expressing NK-cell markers. About the research overall: TCR beta repertoires came from sorted CD3+CD56+NKG2C+, CD3+CD56+NKG2C- and CD3+CD56-NKG2C+ T cells. Study-level points and caveats: One observes that, in a handful of donors, these clonotypes were also the leading ones within the CD3+CD56-NKG2C+ fraction. About 1.0-7.0% of CD8+ T cells in over five donors belonged to dominant NKG2C+ clonotypes. HCMV specificity of expanded NKG2C+ T cell clones remained unclear.

TCRdb reprocessed the 5' RACE reads and keeps a single row for each CDR3 protein, giving no DNA. This sample lists about 180,000 distinct CDR3 sequences; its ten largest clones have around 21%. CDR3 length equals 16 residues. Germline-derived CDR1 and CDR2 are DFQATT and SNEGSKA (reference sequence). The specimen sequenced was blood T cells: a sorted CD56 or NKG2C T cell subset, CD4+ or CD8+ T cells, or bulk PBMC T cells (not recorded which). The chain employs TRBV20-1 and TRBJ2-3; TCRdb outputs TRBD2, but without DNA this stays unchecked. This TCR was recovered from a man aged 18 to 69 in good health. CDR3 sequence: CSARDWASGDTDTQYF.